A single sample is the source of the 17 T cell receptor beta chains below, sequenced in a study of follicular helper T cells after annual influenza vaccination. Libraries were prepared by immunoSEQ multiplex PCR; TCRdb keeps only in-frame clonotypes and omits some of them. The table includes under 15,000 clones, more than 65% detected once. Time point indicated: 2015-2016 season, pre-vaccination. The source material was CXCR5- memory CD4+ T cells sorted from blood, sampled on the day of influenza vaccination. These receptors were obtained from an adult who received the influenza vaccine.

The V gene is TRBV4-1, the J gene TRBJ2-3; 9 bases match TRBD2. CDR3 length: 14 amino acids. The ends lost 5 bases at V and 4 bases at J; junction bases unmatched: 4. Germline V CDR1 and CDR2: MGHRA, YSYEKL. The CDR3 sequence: CASSFRLAADTQYF. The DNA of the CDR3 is TGCGCCAGCAGCTTTAGACTAGCGGCAGATACGCAGTATTTT.

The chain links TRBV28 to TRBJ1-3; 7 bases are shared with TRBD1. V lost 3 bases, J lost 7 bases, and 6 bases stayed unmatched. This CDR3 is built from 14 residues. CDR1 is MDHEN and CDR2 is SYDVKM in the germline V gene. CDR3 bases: TGTGCCAGCAGTTTCAAGGGGGCTAGGAACACCATATATTTT. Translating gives CASSFKGARNTIYF.

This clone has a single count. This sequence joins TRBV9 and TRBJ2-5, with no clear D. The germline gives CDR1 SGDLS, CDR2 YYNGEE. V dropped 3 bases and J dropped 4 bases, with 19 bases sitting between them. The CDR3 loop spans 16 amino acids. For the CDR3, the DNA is TGTGCCAGCAGCGCAGGAAGCCCCCTTGGAGCAGAGACCCAGTACTTC. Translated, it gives CASSAGSPLGAETQYF.

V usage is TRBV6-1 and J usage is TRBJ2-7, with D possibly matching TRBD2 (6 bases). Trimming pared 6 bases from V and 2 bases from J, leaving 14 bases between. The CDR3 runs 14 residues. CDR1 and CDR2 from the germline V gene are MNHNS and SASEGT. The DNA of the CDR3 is TGTGCCAGCAGCCCCGGAGGGACCCCCTACGAGCAGTACTTC. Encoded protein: CASSPGGTPYEQYF.

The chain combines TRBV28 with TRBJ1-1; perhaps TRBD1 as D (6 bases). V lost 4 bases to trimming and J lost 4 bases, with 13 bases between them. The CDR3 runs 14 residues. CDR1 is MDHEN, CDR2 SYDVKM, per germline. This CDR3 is CASSSPGGPTEAFF. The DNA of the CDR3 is TGTGCCAGCAGTTCCCCCGGGGGCCCCACTGAAGCTTTCTTT.

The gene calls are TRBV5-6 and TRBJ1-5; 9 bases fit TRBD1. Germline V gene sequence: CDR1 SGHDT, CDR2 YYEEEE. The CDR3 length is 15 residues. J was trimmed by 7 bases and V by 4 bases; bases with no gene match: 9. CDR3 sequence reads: CASSLRDRAGQPQHF. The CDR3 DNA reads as TGTGCCAGCAGCCTGAGGGACAGGGCTGGGCAGCCCCAGCATTTT. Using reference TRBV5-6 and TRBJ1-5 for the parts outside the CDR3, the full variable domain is DAGVTQSPTHLIKTRGQQVTLRCSPKSGHDTVSWYQQALGQGPQFIFQYYEEEERQRGNFPDRFSGHQFPNYSSELNVNALLLGDSALYLCASSLRDRAGQPQHFGDGTRLSIL.

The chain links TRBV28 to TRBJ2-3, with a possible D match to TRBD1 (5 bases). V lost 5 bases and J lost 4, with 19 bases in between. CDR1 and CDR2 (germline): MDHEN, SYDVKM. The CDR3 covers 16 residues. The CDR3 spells CASSGTGPSKADTQYF. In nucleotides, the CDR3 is TGTGCCAGCAGTGGCACAGGCCCTTCCAAGGCAGATACGCAGTATTTT.

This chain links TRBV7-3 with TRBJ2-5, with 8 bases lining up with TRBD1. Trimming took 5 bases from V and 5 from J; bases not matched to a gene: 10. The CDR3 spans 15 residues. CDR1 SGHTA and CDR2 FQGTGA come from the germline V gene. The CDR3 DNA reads TGTGCCAGCAGCCCGCAGTCAGGGGGCGCCGAGACCCAGTACTTC. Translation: CASSPQSGGAETQYF.

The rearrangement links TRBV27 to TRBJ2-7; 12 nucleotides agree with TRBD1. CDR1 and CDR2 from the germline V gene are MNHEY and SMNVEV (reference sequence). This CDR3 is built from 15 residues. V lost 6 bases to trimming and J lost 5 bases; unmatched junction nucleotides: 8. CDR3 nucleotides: TGTGCCAGCAGGGGGCCGGGACAGGGGGCCCACGAGCAGTACTTC. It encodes CASRGPGQGAHEQYF.

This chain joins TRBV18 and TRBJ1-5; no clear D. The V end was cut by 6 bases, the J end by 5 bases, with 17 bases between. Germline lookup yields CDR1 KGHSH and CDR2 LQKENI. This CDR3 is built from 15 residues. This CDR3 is CASSKDPIRYQPQHF. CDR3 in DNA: TGTGCCAGCTCCAAGGATCCAATTAGATATCAGCCCCAGCATTTT.

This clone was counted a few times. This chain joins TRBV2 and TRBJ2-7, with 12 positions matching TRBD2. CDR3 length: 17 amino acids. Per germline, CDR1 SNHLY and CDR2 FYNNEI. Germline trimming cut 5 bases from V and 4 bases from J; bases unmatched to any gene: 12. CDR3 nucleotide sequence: TGTGCCAGCAGTTCAAAGCACGAACTAGCGGGGGGTTACGAGCAGTACTTC. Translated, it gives CASSSKHELAGGYEQYF.

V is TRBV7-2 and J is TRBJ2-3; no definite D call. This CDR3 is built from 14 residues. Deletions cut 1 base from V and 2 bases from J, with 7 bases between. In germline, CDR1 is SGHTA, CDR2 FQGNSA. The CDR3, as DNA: TGTGCCAGCAGCTTAGATACCAACACAGATACGCAGTATTTT. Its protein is CASSLDTNTDTQYF. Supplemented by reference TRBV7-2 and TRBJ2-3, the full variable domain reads GAGVSQSPSNKVTEKGKDVELRCDPISGHTALYWYRQSLGQGLEFLIYFQGNSAPDKSGLPSDRFSAERTGGSVSTLTIQRTQQEDSAVYLCASSLDTNTDTQYFGPGTRLTVL.

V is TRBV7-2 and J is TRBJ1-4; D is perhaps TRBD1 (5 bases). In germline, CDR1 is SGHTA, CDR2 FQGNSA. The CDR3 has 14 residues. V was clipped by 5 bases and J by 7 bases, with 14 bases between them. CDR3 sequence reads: CASSPGTGGEKLFF. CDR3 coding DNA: TGTGCCAGCAGCCCCGGGACGGGCGGTGAAAAACTGTTTTTT. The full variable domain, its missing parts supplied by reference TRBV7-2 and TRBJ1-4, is GAGVSQSPSNKVTEKGKDVELRCDPISGHTALYWYRQSLGQGLEFLIYFQGNSAPDKSGLPSDRFSAERTGGSVSTLTIQRTQQEDSAVYLCASSPGTGGEKLFFGSGTQLSVL.

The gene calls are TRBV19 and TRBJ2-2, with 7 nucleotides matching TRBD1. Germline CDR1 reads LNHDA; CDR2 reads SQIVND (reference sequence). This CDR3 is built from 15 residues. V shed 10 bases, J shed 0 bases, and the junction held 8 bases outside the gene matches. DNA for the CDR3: TGTGCCACCTCGGGTGACAGGGCGAACACCGGGGAGCTGTTTTTT. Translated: CATSGDRANTGELFF.

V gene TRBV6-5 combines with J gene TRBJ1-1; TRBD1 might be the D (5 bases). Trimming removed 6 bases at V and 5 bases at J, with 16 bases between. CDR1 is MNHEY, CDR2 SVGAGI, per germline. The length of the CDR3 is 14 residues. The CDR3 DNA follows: TGTGCCAGCAGACCCGGGACGGCGGGGACTGAAGCTTTCTTT. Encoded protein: CASRPGTAGTEAFF.

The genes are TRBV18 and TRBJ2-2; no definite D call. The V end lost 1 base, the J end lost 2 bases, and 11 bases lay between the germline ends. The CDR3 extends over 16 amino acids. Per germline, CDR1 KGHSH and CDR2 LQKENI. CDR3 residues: CASSPRNGPNTGELFF. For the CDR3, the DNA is TGTGCCAGCTCACCACGGAATGGTCCCAACACCGGGGAGCTGTTTTTT.

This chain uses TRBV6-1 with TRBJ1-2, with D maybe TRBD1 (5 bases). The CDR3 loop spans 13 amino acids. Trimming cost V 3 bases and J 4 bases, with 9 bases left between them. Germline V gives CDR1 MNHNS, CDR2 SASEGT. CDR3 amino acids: CASSDMGLYGYTF. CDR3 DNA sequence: TGTGCCAGCAGTGACATGGGACTCTATGGCTACACCTTC.